This TCR beta chain was sequenced for a study of T cell changes during pregnancy in multiple sclerosis. As concerns this clone: A read error may account for a junction end that differs from germline.

The method was immunoSEQ multiplex PCR; TCRdb's version includes in-frame clones alone and lacks a portion of them. The sample consists of about 28,000 clones, about 89% of them appearing once. The sample here was CD4+ T cells from peripheral blood mononuclear cells, taken in the first trimester of pregnancy. This clonotype originated in a female donor in good health, enrolled as a control in a pregnancy study.

CDR3 loop: CASSPPGDTEAFF. In nucleotides, the CDR3 is TGTGCCAGCTCCCCACCCGGGGACACTGAAGCTTTCTTT. The chain has TRBV18 and TRBJ1-1; D unresolved. The CDR3 totals 13 residues. Germline CDR1 reads KGHSH; CDR2 reads LQKENI.